A single sample gave rise to the 23 T cell receptor beta chains below, sequenced in a study of CD8+CD57+ T cells in acquired aplastic anemia. Genomic DNA constituted the template upon which TCR beta VDJ and CDR3 profiling was performed. A single record per CDR3 protein comes from TCRdb applying MiXCR to the reads. The profile shows tens of thousands of distinct CDR3 sequences, approximately 51% of them singletons. The material sequenced was sorted CD4+, CD8+, or CD8+CD57+ T cells (not recorded which) from PBMCs. The receptors stem from a human donor in good health, serving as a control.

This clonotype was recorded at least ten times. The J gene is TRBJ1-2, the V gene TRBV20-1; 8 bases map to TRBD1. The CDR3 is 13 amino acids. Losses at the gene ends were 5 bases for V and 3 bases for J; bases not matched to a gene: 5. Germline V CDR1 and CDR2: DFQATT, SNEGSKA (reference sequence). DNA of the CDR3: TGCAGTGCTTTGGACAGGGATGACTATGGCTACACCTTC. Its protein is CSALDRDDYGYTF.

The chain uses TRBV13 and TRBJ1-1; D gene uncertain. This CDR3 contains 15 residues. V was trimmed by 4 bases and J by 3 bases, leaving 15 bases between them. Looked up from germline, CDR1 is PRHDT and CDR2 is FYEKMQ (reference sequence). In DNA form, the CDR3 reads TGTGCCAGCAGCTCATCTCCGGGCATAGACACTGAAGCTTTCTTT. It yields the protein CASSSSPGIDTEAFF. Based on the CDR3 plus reference TRBV13 and TRBJ1-1, the full variable domain is AAGVIQSPRHLIKEKRETATLKCYPIPRHDTVYWYQQGPGQDPQFLISFYEKMQSDKGSIPDRFSAQQFSDYHSELNMSSLELGDSALYFCASSSSPGIDTEAFFGQGTRLTVV.

Many counts were recorded for this clonotype. The chain recombines TRBV5-8 with TRBJ1-5; D is unresolved. Per the germline V gene, CDR1 is SGHTS and CDR2 is YDEGEE. Trimming left V 0 bases short and J 3 bases short, with 4 bases between. The CDR3 totals 13 residues. As DNA, the CDR3 is TGTGCCAGCAGCTTGGTTAACAATCAGCCCCAGCATTTT. This sequence encodes CASSLVNNQPQHF.

The gene calls are TRBV5-1 and TRBJ1-1; the D gene is possibly TRBD1 (5 bases). The CDR3 runs 14 residues. V was pared by 2 bases and J by 10 bases, with 18 bases between. Germline CDR1 SGHRS, CDR2 YFSETQ. CDR3 loop: CASSFLDRLAGAFF. The CDR3 DNA follows: TGCGCCAGCAGCTTTCTCGACAGACTGGCGGGAGCTTTCTTT.

V is TRBV10-3 and J is TRBJ1-5; D is perhaps TRBD1 (5 bases). This CDR3 has 12 amino acids. The germline V gene has CDR1 ENHRY and CDR2 SYGVKD. V gave up 6 bases and J gave up 3 bases, with 6 bases separating them. The CDR3 coding sequence is TGTGCCATCAGAGGGGACAATCAGCCCCAGCATTTT. Translated: CAIRGDNQPQHF.

This clonotype showed up just once. The chain combines TRBV6-6 with TRBJ1-3; D not certain. There are 11 residues in the CDR3. CDR1 and CDR2 from the germline V gene are MNHNY and SVGAGI (reference sequence). Trimming stripped 11 bases from V and 3 bases from J, with 8 bases between. CDR3 sequence: CAAVFGNTIYF. The CDR3 DNA reads TGTGCCGCTGTGTTTGGAAACACCATATATTTT.

The chain has TRBV19 and TRBJ1-5, with D perhaps matching TRBD1 (5 bases). The CDR3 contains 13 residues. Germline CDR1 LNHDA, CDR2 SQIVND (reference sequence). Trimming took 8 bases from V and 7 from J, leaving 15 bases between them. This CDR3 is CASEDSRRQPQHF. DNA of the CDR3: TGTGCCAGTGAAGACAGTCGCAGGCAGCCCCAGCATTTT. The complete variable domain, with remaining parts taken from reference TRBV19 and TRBJ1-5, reads DGGITQSPKYLFRKEGQNVTLSCEQNLNHDAMYWYRQDPGQGLRLIYYSQIVNDFQKGDIAEGYSVSREKKESFPLTVTSAQKNPTAFYLCASEDSRRQPQHFGDGTRLSIL.

This sequence joins TRBV2 and TRBJ1-4; no definite D call. CDR3 size: 10 residues. CDR1 and CDR2 from the germline V gene are SNHLY and FYNNEI. Trimming took 6 bases from V and 12 from J, leaving 8 bases between them. CDR3 residues: CASRLSQLFF. The CDR3 bases are TGTGCCAGCAGGCTCTCCCAACTGTTTTTT.

In its sample, this clonotype ranks as medium-sized. V usage is TRBV24-1 and J usage is TRBJ2-1, with D perhaps matching TRBD1 (6 bases). V shed 6 bases and J shed 0 bases, with 17 bases lying between them. Germline lookup yields CDR1 KGHDR and CDR2 SFDVKD. The CDR3 runs to 17 residues. The CDR3 is CATSPSDRLSSYNEQFF. CDR3 DNA sequence: TGTGCCACCAGTCCAAGCGACAGGCTAAGCTCCTACAATGAGCAGTTCTTC.

The chain employs TRBV4-3 and TRBJ1-6; D may be TRBD1 (5 bases). V was pared by 5 bases and J by 7 bases, with 12 bases between. This CDR3 region has 14 residues. Germline-derived CDR1 and CDR2 are LGHNA and YSLEER. CDR3 amino acids: CASSSGTKNSPLHF. The CDR3 bases are TGCGCCAGCAGCTCGGGGACCAAAAATTCACCCCTCCACTTT.

This chain uses TRBV7-9 with TRBJ2-7; D not resolved. Trimming removed 5 bases from V and 4 bases from J, with 9 bases in between. Germline V lookup: CDR1 SEHNR, CDR2 FQNEAQ (reference sequence). CDR3 size: 12 residues. Here the CDR3 reads CASSISSYEQYF. The CDR3 DNA is TGTGCCAGCAGCATCTCCTCGTACGAGCAGTACTTC. Full variable domain (missing parts from reference TRBV7-9 and TRBJ2-7): DTGVSQNPRHKITKRGQNVTFRCDPISEHNRLYWYRQTLGQGPEFLTYFQNEAQLEKSRLLSDRFSAERPKGSFSTLEIQRTEQGDSAMYLCASSISSYEQYFGPGTRLTVT.

This clonotype has ten or more counts. The V and J genes are TRBV12-5 and TRBJ1-5; 10 nucleotides line up with TRBD1. The CDR3 contains 16 residues. V shed 7 bases and J 2 bases; nucleotides not matched to a gene: 8. The germline V gene encodes CDR1 LGHNT and CDR2 FRNRAP. The CDR3 protein is CASAPRDRGGNQPQHF. The DNA of the CDR3 is TGTGCTAGTGCCCCTAGGGACAGGGGTGGCAATCAGCCCCAGCATTTT.

This CDR3 is CASEFFGGSNTEAFF. CDR3 bases: TGTGCCAGTGAATTTTTCGGGGGATCGAACACTGAAGCTTTCTTT. This sequence joins TRBV19 and TRBJ1-1; maybe TRBD1 (5 bases). The germline CDR1 and CDR2 sequences are LNHDA and SQIVND (reference sequence). V shed 8 bases and J shed 1 base, with 17 bases lying between them. This CDR3 contains 15 residues.

J is TRBJ1-5 and V is TRBV2; tentative D call: TRBD1 (6 bases). Germline CDR1 reads SNHLY; CDR2 reads FYNNEI. CDR3 size: 14 residues. The ends were cut back, 6 bases at V and 6 bases at J, with 15 bases in the middle. The CDR3: CASRRDIGGQPQHF. For the CDR3, the DNA is TGTGCCAGCAGACGGGACATCGGGGGTCAGCCCCAGCATTTT. Drawing the rest from reference TRBV2 and TRBJ1-5, the complete variable domain is EPEVTQTPSHQVTQMGQEVILRCVPISNHLYFYWYRQILGQKVEFLVSFYNNEISEKSEIFDDQFSVERPDGSNFTLKIRSTKLEDSAMYFCASRRDIGGQPQHFGDGTRLSIL.

V usage is TRBV13 and J usage is TRBJ1-6; 7 bases are shared with TRBD1. Unmatched junction bases numbered 14, after V lost 1 base and J lost 11 bases. Germline loops: CDR1 PRHDT, CDR2 FYEKMQ (reference sequence). The CDR3 loop spans 17 amino acids. CDR3 DNA: TGTGCCAGCAGCTTAGCGACGGGAAGGGGGCTCAATCCACCCCTCCACTTT. Translated: CASSLATGRGLNPPLHF.

On this clonotype itself: At one of its ends the junction is not consistent with the germline gene, which may arise from a read error. The rearrangement uses TRBV30 and TRBJ2-7; the D gene could be TRBD1 or TRBD2 (5 bases each). This CDR3 comprises 13 residues. The germline CDR1 and CDR2 sequences are GTSNPN and SVGIG (reference sequence). The CDR3 DNA reads TGTGCCTGGGGATCCAGGGACCTATACGAGCAGTGCTTC. This encodes CAWGSRDLYEQCF.

The gene calls are TRBV11-2 and TRBJ2-7; 8 nucleotides match TRBD1. The germline gives CDR1 SGHAT, CDR2 FQNNGV. This CDR3 comprises 16 residues. V was clipped by 5 bases and J by 3 bases; unmatched bases: 12. As DNA, the CDR3 is TGTGCCAGCAGCCCGCCCTTTGGGGACAGGATCTACGAGCAGTACTTC. Residues: CASSPPFGDRIYEQYF.

J is TRBJ2-5 and V is TRBV20-1, with 16 positions matching TRBD2. The V gene's germline CDR1 is DFQATT and CDR2 SNEGSKA (reference sequence). The length of the CDR3 is 18 residues. V was pared by 1 base and J by 5 bases, with 10 bases of the junction left unmatched. The CDR3 DNA follows: TGCAGTGCTAGAGCGGGCGGGACTAGCGGGGGGGCAGTGGAGACCCAGTACTTC. Translation gives CSARAGGTSGGAVETQYF.

This clonotype was recorded many times. This chain links TRBV6-1 with TRBJ1-1; D gene unclear. Trimming left V 6 bases short and J 8 bases short, with 13 bases between. The V gene's germline CDR1 is MNHNS and CDR2 SASEGT. The CDR3 has 12 residues. The CDR3 coding sequence is TGTGCCAGCAGCCTAGGGTTTGCCGAAGCTTTCTTT. This translates into CASSLGFAEAFF.

The chain links TRBV15 to TRBJ2-7, with D possibly TRBD1 on 6 matching bases. V lost 1 base and J lost 5, with 12 bases in between. The CDR3 runs 14 residues. Germline V gene data show CDR1 as LNHNV and CDR2 as YYDKDF (reference sequence). CDR3 sequence reads: CATSRAGVGDEQYF. Written as DNA, the CDR3 is TGTGCCACCAGCAGAGCAGGGGTTGGCGACGAGCAGTACTTC.

The rearrangement uses TRBV4-3 and TRBJ1-6, with D hard to call. V lost 3 bases and J lost 8, with 14 bases in between. Germline assignment: CDR1 LGHNA and CDR2 YSLEER. The CDR3 consists of 15 residues. This chain's CDR3 is CASSQTLLSDSPLHF. CDR3 in DNA: TGCGCCAGCAGCCAGACTCTCCTGAGCGATTCACCCCTCCACTTT.

The chain is built from TRBV15 and TRBJ1-1; maybe TRBD1 (5 bases). In germline, CDR1 is LNHNV, CDR2 YYDKDF (reference sequence). The CDR3 loop spans 15 amino acids. V lost 7 bases and J 7 bases, leaving 22 bases between the germline ends. The CDR3 is CATKLDLGGGGEAFF. DNA of the CDR3: TGTGCCACCAAACTAGATTTAGGTGGTGGGGGTGAAGCTTTCTTT.

This clonotype was seen ten or more times. The rearrangement links TRBV19 to TRBJ1-1, with D tentatively TRBD1 (5 bases). The V gene lost 1 base and the J gene lost 1 base, with 13 bases spanning the gap. The length of the CDR3 is 16 residues. The V gene's germline CDR1 is LNHDA and CDR2 SQIVND (reference sequence). The CDR3 is CASSIGAGGWNTEAFF. CDR3 sequence (DNA): TGTGCCAGTAGTATAGGGGCCGGGGGATGGAACACTGAAGCTTTCTTT.